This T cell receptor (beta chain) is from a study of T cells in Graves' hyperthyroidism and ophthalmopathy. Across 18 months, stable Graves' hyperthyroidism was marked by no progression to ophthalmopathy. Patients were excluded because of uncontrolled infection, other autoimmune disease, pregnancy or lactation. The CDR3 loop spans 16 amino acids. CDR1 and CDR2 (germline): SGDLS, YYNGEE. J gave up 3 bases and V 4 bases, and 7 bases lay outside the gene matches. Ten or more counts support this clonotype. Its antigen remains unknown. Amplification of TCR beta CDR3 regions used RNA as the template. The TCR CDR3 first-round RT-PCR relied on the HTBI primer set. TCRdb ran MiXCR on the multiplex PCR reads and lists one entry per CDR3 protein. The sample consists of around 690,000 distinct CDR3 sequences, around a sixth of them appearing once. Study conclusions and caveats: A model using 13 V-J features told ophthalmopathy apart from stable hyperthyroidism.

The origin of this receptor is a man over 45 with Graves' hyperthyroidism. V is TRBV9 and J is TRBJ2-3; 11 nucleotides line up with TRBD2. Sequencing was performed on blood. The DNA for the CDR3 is TGTGCCAGCAGCACTAGCGGGAGAACTGCGACAGATACGCAGTATTTT. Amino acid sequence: CASSTSGRTATDTQYF.